This TCR beta chain was documented in a study of blood T cell repertoires in COVID-19. Germline CDR1 MNHEY, CDR2 SVGAGI. V was shortened by 0 bases and J by 8 bases, with 8 bases between the two germline ends. The CDR3 is made up of 13 amino acids. The method was immunoSEQ multiplex PCR; TCRdb's version includes in-frame clones alone and lacks a portion of them. The sample records about 260,000 clones, around 84% being singletons. This TCR came from a man aged 55 to 69 with acute or convalescent COVID-19. This chain links TRBV6-5 with TRBJ2-1; D gene ambiguous. The sequenced material came from peripheral blood. DNA for the CDR3: TGTGCCAGCAGTTACTCGCCGGGTGATGAGCAGTTCTTC. Translating it yields CASSYSPGDEQFF.